This entry is about one T cell receptor beta chain. Its antigen is unknown. The germline CDR1 and CDR2 sequences are SEHNR and FQNEAQ (reference sequence). CDR3 size: 15 residues. Losses at the gene ends were 5 bases for V and 4 bases for J; bases not matched to a gene: 8. The sample comes from a study of vaccination effects on CD4 cells after COVID-19. Before any sequencing was done, the ViraFEST assay used viral peptide pools to expand antigen-specific CD4+ T cells. At the end of about ten days of culture, CD4+ T cells were isolated. None of these healthy vaccinees had been infected with SARS-CoV-2 before vaccination. Assay: immunoSEQ multiplex PCR; the TCRdb copy retains only in-frame clones and omits some. Counted here are about 73,000 clones, about four fifths occurring once; the ten biggest clones make up roughly 2.9%. Study-wide points: Cross-reaction with common cold coronaviruses was seen in only 1 of 255 vaccine-induced clones from healthy vaccinees. Marked clonal contraction was seen late after vaccination (in both infection- and vaccine-induced clones).

The input for sequencing was CD4+ T cells from PBMCs cultured with HCoV-NL63 spike peptides, taken before COVID-19 vaccination. The clonotype comes from a human donor who received a COVID-19 vaccine. The chain uses TRBV7-9 and TRBJ1-2, with 9 bases that match TRBD1. In DNA form, the CDR3 reads TGTGCCAGCAGCCCAGGGACAGGGCTTGCCTATGGCTACACCTTC. Translated: CASSPGTGLAYGYTF.